This is a list of T cell receptor beta chains from one sample in a study of response to subunit inactivated influenza vaccine. One entry per CDR3 protein, called by TCRdb with MiXCR from the RT-PCR reads. This sample carries 530,000 or so distinct CDR3 sequences, 10% to 15% of them seen once, and the ten largest clones take 10%. The source material was PBMCs from blood, sampled on the day of vaccination. The receptors derive from a man aged 50 to 59 who received an inactivated influenza vaccine. The CDR3 runs from the conserved cysteine through the conserved F or W. The D gene is left open where the match is weak. Clone size is shown for a subset of rows, as once, few, many or a class of expanded clone.

J gene	D gene	V gene	clone size	CDR3 protein	CDR3 DNA
TRBJ2-7	TRBD2	TRBV28	-	CASSSRTSVIYEQYF	TGTGCCAGCAGCAGCAGGACTAGCGTCATCTACGAGCAGTACTTC
TRBJ2-7	TRBD2	TRBV20-1	-	CSARNSGGPSYEQYF	TGCAGTGCTAGAAATAGCGGGGGGCCCTCCTACGAGCAGTACTTC
TRBJ2-5	TRBD1	TRBV27	few	CASSLGVRGKETQYF	TGTGCCAGCAGTTTAGGGGTCAGGGGGAAAGAGACCCAGTACTTC
TRBJ1-2	-	TRBV29-1	-	CSVVGGSNYGYTF	TGCAGCGTTGTCGGGGGTTCTAACTATGGCTACACCTTC
TRBJ1-4	-	TRBV5-1	-	CASSLTARLNEKLFF	TGCGCCAGCAGCTTGACTGCCCGGCTTAATGAAAAACTGTTTTTT
TRBJ1-5	-	TRBV4-1	few	CASSQYTFNQPQHF	TGCGCCAGCAGCCAATACACCTTCAATCAGCCCCAGCATTTT
TRBJ1-2	-	TRBV6-2/TRBV6-3	-	CASSYPEWGYTF	TGTGCCAGCAGTTACCCGGAATGGGGCTACACCTTC
TRBJ1-5	-	TRBV24-1	-	CATSDPGISQPQHF	TGTGCCACCAGTGATCCAGGCATAAGCCAGCCCCAGCATTTT
TRBJ2-2	TRBD2	TRBV29-1	-	CSVSGRELTGELFF	TGCAGCGTTAGCGGGAGGGAACTCACCGGGGAGCTGTTTTTT
TRBJ2-3	TRBD1	TRBV6-1	few	CAGQGPEGTDTQYF	TGTGCCGGACAGGGACCGGAGGGCACAGATACGCAGTATTTT
TRBJ2-7	TRBD1	TRBV12-3/TRBV12-4	many	CASSFQGAGYEQYF	TGTGCCAGCAGTTTCCAGGGGGCCGGCTACGAGCAGTACTTC
TRBJ2-7	-	TRBV7-2	few	CASSSGTPKQYF	TGTGCCAGCAGCTCCGGGACTCCGAAGCAGTACTTC
TRBJ2-1	TRBD1	TRBV19	few	CASSKGQVPREQFF	TGTGCCAGTAGTAAGGGACAGGTCCCTCGGGAGCAGTTCTTC
TRBJ2-2	-	TRBV18	-	CASSPNSGANTGELFF	TGTGCCAGCTCACCAAATAGCGGCGCGAACACCGGGGAGCTGTTTTTT
TRBJ1-6	TRBD1	TRBV12-3/TRBV12-4	-	CASRGGQFNSPLHF	TGTGCCAGCAGGGGGGGACAGTTTAATTCACCCCTCCACTTT
TRBJ2-2	TRBD2	TRBV6-2/TRBV6-3	few	CASSYDGGANTGELFF	TGTGCCAGCAGTTACGACGGGGGGGCGAACACCGGGGAGCTGTTTTTT
TRBJ2-5	-	TRBV5-1	-	CASSLDQIQETQYF	TGCGCCAGCAGCTTGGACCAGATACAAGAGACCCAGTACTTC
TRBJ2-1	TRBD2	TRBV15	-	CATSRERGHFGRGYNEQFF	TGTGCCACCAGCAGAGAAAGAGGGCACTTCGGGAGGGGATACAATGAGCAGTTCTTC
TRBJ2-3	TRBD1	TRBV4-3	-	CASSQGQGAGDTQYF	TGCGCCAGCAGCCAGGGACAGGGGGCTGGAGATACGCAGTATTTT
TRBJ2-3	TRBD2	TRBV15	many	CATSRLAGGPYTDTQYF	TGTGCCACCAGCAGATTAGCGGGAGGGCCTTACACAGATACGCAGTATTTT
TRBJ2-3	TRBD2	TRBV20-1	few	CSAAPLAGGQDTQYF	TGCAGTGCCGCTCCTCTAGCGGGGGGGCAAGATACGCAGTATTTT
TRBJ2-3	TRBD1	TRBV5-1	few	CASSRTGDSTDTQYF	TGCGCCAGCAGCAGGACAGGGGATAGCACAGATACGCAGTATTTT
TRBJ2-2	-	TRBV9	-	CASSVGGTNTGELFF	TGTGCCAGCAGCGTAGGAGGTACGAACACCGGGGAGCTGTTTTTT
TRBJ2-3	-	TRBV29-1	-	CSVGGRTSDTQYF	TGCAGCGTTGGCGGAAGAACCTCAGATACGCAGTATTTT
TRBJ2-7	-	TRBV25-1	many	CAIGMESGAYEQYF	TGTGCCATCGGAATGGAATCGGGGGCGTACGAGCAGTACTTC
TRBJ2-7	TRBD2	TRBV20-1	few	CSARSVLAGGSYEQYF	TGCAGTGCTAGGTCGGTACTAGCGGGAGGATCGTACGAGCAGTACTTC
TRBJ2-2	TRBD1	TRBV7-6	few	CASSLEDRGAGELFF	TGTGCCAGCAGCTTGGAAGACAGGGGTGCCGGGGAGCTGTTTTTT
TRBJ2-2	-	TRBV7-2	-	CASSLNGVANTGELFF	TGTGCCAGCAGCTTAAACGGGGTGGCCAACACCGGGGAGCTGTTTTTT
TRBJ2-6	-	TRBV11-2	few	CASSLWGTLGGSGANVLTF	TGTGCCAGCAGCTTATGGGGTACCTTGGGAGGTTCTGGGGCCAACGTCCTGACTTTC
TRBJ2-5	TRBD1	TRBV6-5	few	CASSFRGQGHQTQYF	TGTGCCAGCAGTTTTCGGGGACAGGGTCATCAGACCCAGTACTTC
TRBJ2-5	TRBD1	TRBV24-1	-	CATSDRGQKETQYF	TGTGCCACCAGTGACAGGGGGCAAAAAGAGACCCAGTACTTC
TRBJ2-1	-	TRBV3-1	few	CASTQGTIKREQFF	TGTGCCAGCACCCAAGGGACGATTAAACGTGAGCAGTTCTTC
TRBJ2-7	TRBD2	TRBV6-2/TRBV6-3	few	CASRPLPLLTSGTTYEQYF	TGTGCCAGCAGACCGCTCCCCTTATTGACTAGCGGGACAACCTACGAGCAGTACTTC
TRBJ2-5	TRBD1	TRBV29-1	few	CSVERDRGGKTQYF	TGCAGCGTTGAACGGGACAGGGGTGGCAAGACCCAGTACTTC
TRBJ2-3	TRBD2	TRBV7-2	-	CASSLVASGFSTDTQYF	TGTGCCAGCAGCTTAGTGGCTAGCGGGTTTAGCACAGATACGCAGTATTTT
TRBJ2-7	-	TRBV30	-	CAWSLGPHNEQYF	TGTGCCTGGAGTTTAGGACCGCACAACGAGCAGTACTTC
TRBJ2-2	TRBD2	TRBV7-3	-	CASSGTSPGVGELFF	TGTGCCAGCAGTGGGACTAGCCCTGGGGTCGGGGAGCTGTTTTTT
TRBJ2-3	-	TRBV12-3/TRBV12-4	-	CASSGGISTDTQYF	TGTGCCAGCTCTGGGGGGATTAGCACAGATACGCAGTATTTT
TRBJ2-1	TRBD2	TRBV9	-	CASSHGTSGSRAQFF	TGTGCCAGCAGCCACGGGACTAGCGGCAGCAGGGCGCAGTTCTTC
TRBJ2-7	-	TRBV18	few	CASSPPVRVESEQYF	TGTGCCAGCTCACCACCGGTCAGGGTCGAAAGCGAGCAGTACTTC
TRBJ2-7	-	TRBV13	few	CASSQRITAYEQYF	TGTGCCAGCAGCCAAAGGATTACGGCCTACGAGCAGTACTTC
TRBJ2-1	TRBD2	TRBV2	-	CATKRTSGGENEQFF	TGTGCCACCAAGAGGACTAGCGGGGGGGAGAATGAGCAGTTCTTC
TRBJ2-4	-	TRBV7-2	-	CASSSAGQNLAKNIQYF	TGTGCCAGCAGCTCCGCGGGGCAGAACCTAGCCAAAAACATTCAGTACTTC
TRBJ2-7	-	TRBV4-3	few	CASSQDSLGDYEQYF	TGCGCCAGCAGCCAAGATAGTCTGGGGGACTACGAGCAGTACTTC
TRBJ2-2	TRBD2	TRBV20-1	many	CSARAGVNTGELFF	TGCAGTGCTCGGGCGGGGGTTAACACCGGGGAGCTGTTTTTT
TRBJ1-2	-	TRBV30	-	CAWSLRAAATGYTF	TGTGCCTGGAGTTTAAGGGCGGCGGCGACTGGCTACACCTTC
TRBJ2-2	TRBD2	TRBV10-2	few	CASRAGGPDTGELFF	TGCGCCAGCAGAGCGGGAGGGCCTGACACCGGGGAGCTGTTTTTT
TRBJ2-1	-	TRBV19	-	CASSIDSAPSSYNEQFF	TGTGCCAGTAGTATAGATTCCGCCCCGAGCTCCTACAATGAGCAGTTCTTC
TRBJ2-7	-	TRBV28	-	CASSLDVFGQYF	TGTGCCAGCAGTTTAGACGTCTTCGGGCAGTACTTC
TRBJ2-2	-	TRBV4-2	few	CASSQEGLTGELFF	TGTGCCAGCAGCCAAGAAGGCCTCACCGGGGAGCTGTTTTTT
TRBJ2-1	-	TRBV5-1	-	CASSLVGRSSYNEQFF	TGCGCCAGCAGCTTGGTGGGGAGGAGCTCCTACAATGAGCAGTTCTTC
TRBJ2-1	TRBD2	TRBV5-6	few	CASWGTSAYNEQFF	TGTGCCAGCTGGGGGACTAGCGCGTACAATGAGCAGTTCTTC